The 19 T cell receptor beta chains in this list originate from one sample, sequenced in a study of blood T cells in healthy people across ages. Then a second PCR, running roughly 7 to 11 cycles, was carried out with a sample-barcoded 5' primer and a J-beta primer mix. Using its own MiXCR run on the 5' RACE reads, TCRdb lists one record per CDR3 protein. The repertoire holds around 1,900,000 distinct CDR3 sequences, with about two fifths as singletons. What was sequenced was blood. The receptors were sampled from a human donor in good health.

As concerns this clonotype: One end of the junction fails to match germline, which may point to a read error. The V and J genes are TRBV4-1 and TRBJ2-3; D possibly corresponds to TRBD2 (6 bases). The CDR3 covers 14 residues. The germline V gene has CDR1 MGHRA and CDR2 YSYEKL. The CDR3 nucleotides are TGCGCCAGCAGCCAGACGGGGGAAACAGATACGCGGTATTTT. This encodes CASSQTGETDTRYF.

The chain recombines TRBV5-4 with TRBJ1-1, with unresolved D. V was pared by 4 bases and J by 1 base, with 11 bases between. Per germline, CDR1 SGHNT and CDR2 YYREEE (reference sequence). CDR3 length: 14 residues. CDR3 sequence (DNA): TGTGCCAGCAGCGCGAATTGGGGGAACACTGAAGCTTTCTTT. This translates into CASSANWGNTEAFF. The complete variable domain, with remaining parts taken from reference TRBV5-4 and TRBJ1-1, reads ETGVTQSPTHLIKTRGQQVTLRCSSQSGHNTVSWYQQALGQGPQFIFQYYREEENGRGNFPPRFSGLQFPNYSSELNVNALELDDSALYLCASSANWGNTEAFFGQGTRLTVV.

CDR3 nucleotides: TGTGCCAGCAGCCCCCCCGGTTGGTTGAACACTGAAGCTTTCTTT. It is translated as CASSPPGWLNTEAFF. The chain links TRBV27 to TRBJ1-1, with D unclear. Trimming took 6 bases from V and 0 from J, leaving 14 bases between them. The CDR3 has 15 amino acids. CDR1 is MNHEY and CDR2 is SMNVEV in the germline V gene (reference sequence).

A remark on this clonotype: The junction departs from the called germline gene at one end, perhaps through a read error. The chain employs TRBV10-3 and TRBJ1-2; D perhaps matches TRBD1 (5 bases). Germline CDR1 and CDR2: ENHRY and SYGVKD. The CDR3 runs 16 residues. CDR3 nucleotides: TGTGCCATCAGCGAGTCCGAACCTGGACTTGGGGGTGGCTACACCTTC. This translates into CAISESEPGLGGGYTF.

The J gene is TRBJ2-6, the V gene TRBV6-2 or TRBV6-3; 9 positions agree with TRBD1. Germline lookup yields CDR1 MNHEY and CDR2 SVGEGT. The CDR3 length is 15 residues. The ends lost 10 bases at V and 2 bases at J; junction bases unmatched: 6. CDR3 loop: CANRTGAPGANVLTF. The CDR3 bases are TGTGCCAACAGGACAGGGGCGCCTGGGGCCAACGTCCTGACTTTC.

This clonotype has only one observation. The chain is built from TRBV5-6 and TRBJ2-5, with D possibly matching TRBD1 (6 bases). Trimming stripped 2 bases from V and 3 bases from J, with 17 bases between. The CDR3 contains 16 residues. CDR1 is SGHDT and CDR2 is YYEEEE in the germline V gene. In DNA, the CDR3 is TGTGCCAGCAGCTTCCGGATGGACAGTCTTAAAGAGACCCAGTACTTC. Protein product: CASSFRMDSLKETQYF.

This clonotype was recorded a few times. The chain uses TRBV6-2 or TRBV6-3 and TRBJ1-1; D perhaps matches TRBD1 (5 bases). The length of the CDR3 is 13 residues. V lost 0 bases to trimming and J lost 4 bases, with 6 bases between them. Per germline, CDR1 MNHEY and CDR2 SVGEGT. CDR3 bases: TGTGCCAGCAGTTACTCAGGGACCACTGAAGCTTTCTTT. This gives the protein CASSYSGTTEAFF.

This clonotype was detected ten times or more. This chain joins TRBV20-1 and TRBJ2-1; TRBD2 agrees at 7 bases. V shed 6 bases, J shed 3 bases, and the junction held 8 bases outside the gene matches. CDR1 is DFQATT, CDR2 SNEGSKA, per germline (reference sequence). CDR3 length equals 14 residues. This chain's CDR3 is CSALTGLDYNEQFF. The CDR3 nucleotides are TGCAGTGCACTGACCGGACTAGACTACAATGAGCAGTTCTTC.

CDR3 DNA sequence: TGTGCCACCAGTGAGTCAGTTCCAGATACGCAGTATTTT. It translates to CATSESVPDTQYF. This sequence joins TRBV24-1 and TRBJ2-3; no clear D gene. Germline assignment: CDR1 KGHDR and CDR2 SFDVKD. Trimming left V 4 bases short and J 4 bases short, with 8 bases between. CDR3 length: 13 amino acids.

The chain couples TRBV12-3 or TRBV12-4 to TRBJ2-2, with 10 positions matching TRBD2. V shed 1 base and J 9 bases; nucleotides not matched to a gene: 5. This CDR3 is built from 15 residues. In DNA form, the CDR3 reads TGTGCCAGCAGTTTAGGGACTAGCGGTGTCCGGGAGCTGTTTTTT. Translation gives CASSLGTSGVRELFF.

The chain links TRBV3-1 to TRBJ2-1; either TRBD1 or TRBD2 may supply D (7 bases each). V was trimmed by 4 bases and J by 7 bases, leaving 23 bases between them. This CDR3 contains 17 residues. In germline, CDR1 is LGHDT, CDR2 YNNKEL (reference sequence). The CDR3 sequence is CASSPQPGGGHINEQFF. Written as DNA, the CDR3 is TGTGCCAGCAGCCCCCAACCAGGGGGGGGGCATATAAATGAGCAGTTCTTC.

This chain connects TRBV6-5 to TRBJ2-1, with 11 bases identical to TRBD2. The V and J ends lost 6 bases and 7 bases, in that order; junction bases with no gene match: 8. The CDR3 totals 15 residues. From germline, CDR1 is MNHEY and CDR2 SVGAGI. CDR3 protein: CASSPTPSGGNEQFF. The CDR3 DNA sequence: TGTGCCAGCAGCCCCACCCCTAGCGGGGGGAATGAGCAGTTCTTC.

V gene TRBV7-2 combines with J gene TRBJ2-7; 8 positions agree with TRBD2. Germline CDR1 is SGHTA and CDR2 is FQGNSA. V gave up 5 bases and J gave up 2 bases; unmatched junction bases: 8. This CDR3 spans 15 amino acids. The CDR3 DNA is TGTGCCAGCAGCCAGAACGGGGGGGCGACCTACGAGCAGTACTTC. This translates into CASSQNGGATYEQYF.

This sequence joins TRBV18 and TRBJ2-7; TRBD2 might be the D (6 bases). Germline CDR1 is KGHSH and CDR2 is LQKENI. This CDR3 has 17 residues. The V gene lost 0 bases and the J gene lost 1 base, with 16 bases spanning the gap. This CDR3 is CASSPPQTGLQSYEQYF. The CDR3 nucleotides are TGTGCCAGCTCACCACCTCAAACGGGACTGCAATCCTACGAGCAGTACTTC.

CDR3 DNA: TGTGCCAGCAGTCGTCGACTAGATTTGCCGGATGAGCAGTTCTTC. Protein: CASSRRLDLPDEQFF. The V call is TRBV12-3 or TRBV12-4, the J call TRBJ2-1; TRBD2 might be the D (6 bases). V lost 5 bases and J 8 bases, leaving 19 bases between the germline ends. The CDR3 is 15 amino acids.

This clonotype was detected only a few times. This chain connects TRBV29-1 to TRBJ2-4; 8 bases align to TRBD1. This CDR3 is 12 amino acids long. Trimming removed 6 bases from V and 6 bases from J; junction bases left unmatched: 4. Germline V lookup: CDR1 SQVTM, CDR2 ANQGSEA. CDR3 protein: CSVQQGGNIQYF. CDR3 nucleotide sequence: TGCAGCGTCCAACAGGGGGGAAACATTCAGTACTTC.

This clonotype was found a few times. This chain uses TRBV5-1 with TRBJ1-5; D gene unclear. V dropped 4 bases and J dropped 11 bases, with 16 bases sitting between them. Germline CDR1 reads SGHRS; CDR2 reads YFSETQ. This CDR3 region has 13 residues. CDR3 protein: CASSKSPTGAQHF. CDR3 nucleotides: TGCGCCAGCAGCAAATCCCCAACCGGGGCCCAGCATTTT.

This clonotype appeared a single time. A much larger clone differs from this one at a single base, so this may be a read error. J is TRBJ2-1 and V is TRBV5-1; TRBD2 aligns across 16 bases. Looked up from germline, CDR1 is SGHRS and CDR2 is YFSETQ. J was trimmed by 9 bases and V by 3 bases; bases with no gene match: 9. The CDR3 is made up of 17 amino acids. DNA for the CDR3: TGCGCCAGCAGCTACGGGACTAGCGGGGGGGCCCGTGGTGAGCAGTTCTTC. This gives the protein CASSYGTSGGARGEQFF. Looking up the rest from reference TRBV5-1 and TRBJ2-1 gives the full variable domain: KAGVTQTPRYLIKTRGQQVTLSCSPISGHRSVSWYQQTPGQGLQFLFEYFSETQRNKGNFPGRFSGRQFSNSRSEMNVSTLELGDSALYLCASSYGTSGGARGEQFFGPGTRLTVL.

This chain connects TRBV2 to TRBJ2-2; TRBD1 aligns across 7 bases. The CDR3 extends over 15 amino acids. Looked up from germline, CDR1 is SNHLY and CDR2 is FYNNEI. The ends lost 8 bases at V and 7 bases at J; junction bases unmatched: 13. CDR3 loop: CASSIYDRADGELFF. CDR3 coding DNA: TGTGCCAGCTCCATATACGACAGGGCGGACGGGGAGCTGTTTTTT.